This TCR beta chain was recorded in a study of tumor-infiltrating lymphocytes in primary liver carcinoma. Germline V gene lookup returns CDR1 SGHRS and CDR2 YFSETQ. The CDR3 is 14 residues long. RNA and DNA were co-extracted from approximately 20-30 mg of unsorted bulk tissue. Turning to this clonotype: This could be a read error, since a much larger clone is one nucleotide away.

Total RNA amounting to 450 to 500 ng was the source from which TCR beta cDNA was made with a constant-region primer. Three nested multiplex PCR rounds, a slightly modified ARM-PCR, produced the libraries for TCR beta. Both of the initial two PCR rounds ran for roughly 11 cycles and employed TRBV1-TRBV30 forward primers alongside a C-beta reverse primer. TCRdb independently ran MiXCR on the multiplex PCR reads; one entry per CDR3 protein. The table records 75,000 to 80,000 distinct CDR3 sequences, 69% of them present only once. The clonotype was recovered from a man aged 35 to 55 with primary liver carcinoma and hepatitis B virus infection. Sequences were obtained from tumor-adjacent normal liver tissue. V gene TRBV5-1 combines with J gene TRBJ2-5; D unresolved. The CDR3 nucleotides read TGCGCCAGCAGCTTGGCCGGCAGCGAAGAGATCCAGTACTTC. Translation: CASSLAGSEEIQYF.